The clone carrying this T cell receptor (beta chain) was seen ten or more times. Its target is not known. This sample is part of a study of tumor and adjacent non-tumor tissue in lung cancer. Overall study results and limits: Top 100 clones took a larger repertoire share in normal lung.

The template was RNA from unsorted bulk tissue. Donors were chemotherapy-naive, newly diagnosed lung cancer surgical patients in China, August–late 2014. Three rounds of nested PCR, following a modified ARM-PCR protocol, produced the TCRbeta library. TCRdb independently ran MiXCR on the multiplex PCR reads; one entry per CDR3 protein. The sample has about 93,000 distinct CDR3 sequences, 65% to 75% seen once. There are 12 residues in the CDR3. V lost 1 base to trimming and J lost 6 bases, with 7 bases between them. Germline V gene data show CDR1 as SEHNR and CDR2 as FQNEAQ (reference sequence). Sequenced sample: lung tumor tissue. This TCR was recovered from a man aged 55 to 69 with non-small cell lung cancer. The rearrangement uses TRBV7-9 and TRBJ2-7; D not certain. CDR3 in DNA: TGTGCCAGCAGCTTAGTTGGGTTCGAGCAGTACTTC. This codes for CASSLVGFEQYF.